These T cell receptor beta chains were read from a single sample in a study of identical twins. TCRdb called the 5' RACE reads again in MiXCR, with one record for every CDR3 protein. The table has 400,000 to 650,000 distinct CDR3 sequences, under 25% seen once. These data also formed part of another study, on T cells expressing NK-cell markers.

Sequencing input: CD4+ T cells sorted from blood. The receptors were sampled from a woman between 18 and 29 years old in good health. CDR3s include the opening cysteine and the closing phenylalanine or tryptophan. D genes are given only for firm matches. Clone size, where shown, is once, few, many, or a class for clones that have expanded.

CDR3 protein	CDR3 DNA	D gene	clone size	J gene	V gene
CASSPRTGLYEQYF	TGTGCCAGCTCACCGAGGACGGGGCTCTACGAGCAGTACTTC	NA	few	TRBJ2-7	TRBV18
CAISGGGAVNTEAFF	TGTGCCATCAGTGGGGGGGGTGCGGTGAACACTGAAGCTTTCTTT	NA	NA	TRBJ1-1	TRBV10-3
CASRTRTGAEAFF	TGTGCCAGCAGGACACGGACGGGCGCTGAAGCTTTCTTT	NA	once	TRBJ1-1	TRBV2
CASRQGTDTQYF	TGTGCCAGTAGACAAGGCACAGATACGCAGTATTTT	NA	NA	TRBJ2-3	TRBV19
CSVDPPGQWYQETQYF	TGCAGCGTTGACCCCCCGGGACAGTGGTACCAAGAGACCCAGTACTTC	TRBD1	NA	TRBJ2-5	TRBV29-1
CASSAGGISQPQHF	TGTGCCAGCAGCGCTGGAGGGATCTCTCAGCCCCAGCATTTT	NA	NA	TRBJ1-5	TRBV9
CAISEDRDYEQYF	TGTGCCATCAGTGAGGACAGGGACTACGAGCAGTACTTC	TRBD1	few	TRBJ2-7	TRBV10-3
CASSSTGTGNSPLHF	TGTGCCAGCAGCTCGACCGGGACAGGGAATTCACCCCTCCACTTT	TRBD1	few	TRBJ1-6	TRBV7-2
CASSYRGQGAIGEQYF	TGTGCCAGCAGCTACAGAGGACAGGGGGCAATAGGGGAGCAGTACTTC	TRBD1	NA	TRBJ2-7	TRBV5-8
CAISEASTDTQYF	TGTGCCATCAGTGAGGCCAGCACAGATACGCAGTATTTT	NA	many	TRBJ2-3	TRBV10-3
CSLTSGGALDTQYF	TGCAGCCTCACTAGCGGGGGGGCATTGGATACGCAGTATTTT	TRBD2	many	TRBJ2-3	TRBV20-1
CASSPVRLSQPQHF	TGTGCCAGCAGTCCGGTTCGCCTGAGTCAGCCCCAGCATTTT	NA	NA	TRBJ1-5	TRBV6-1
CASSLTTTSGITDTQYF	TGTGCCAGCAGCTTAACGACCACTAGCGGGATCACAGATACGCAGTATTTT	TRBD2	few	TRBJ2-3	TRBV7-9
CASSFDTPRRGYTF	TGTGCCAGCAGTTTTGATACCCCTCGGCGTGGCTACACCTTC	NA	many	TRBJ1-2	TRBV12-3/TRBV12-4
CAISEAESTEAFF	TGTGCCATCAGTGAGGCTGAGTCCACTGAAGCTTTCTTT	NA	NA	TRBJ1-1	TRBV10-3
CASSSPNTEAFF	TGTGCCAGCAGTTCCCCGAACACTGAAGCTTTCTTT	NA	few	TRBJ1-1	TRBV6-5
CSARGTSATFWQNPRNHF	TGCAGTGCTAGAGGGACCTCGGCCACCTTCTGGCAGAACCCCCGCAACCACTTC	NA	NA	TRBJ2-5	TRBV20-1
CASSVGRTGDTEAFF	TGTGCCAGCAGCGTAGGTCGGACAGGGGACACTGAAGCTTTCTTT	TRBD1	NA	TRBJ1-1	TRBV9
CASSAEGGGYTF	TGTGCCAGCAGCGCCGAGGGGGGTGGCTACACCTTC	NA	NA	TRBJ1-2	TRBV7-9
CASSFIGRGPSYNEQFF	TGTGCCAGCAGTTTTATTGGGAGGGGGCCCTCATACAATGAGCAGTTCTTC	NA	few	TRBJ2-1	TRBV12-3/TRBV12-4
CANYLLVTDTQYF	TGTGCCAACTACCTTCTCGTCACAGATACGCAGTATTTT	NA	many	TRBJ2-3	TRBV12-3/TRBV12-4
CSASLGGGQETQYF	TGCAGTGCTAGCTTGGGCGGGGGGCAAGAGACCCAGTACTTC	TRBD2	medium-sized	TRBJ2-5	TRBV20-1
CSAGPPGGDTQYF	TGCAGTGCCGGGCCGCCGGGCGGGGATACGCAGTATTTT	NA	few	TRBJ2-3	TRBV20-1
CASRTRQGVVNEQFF	TGTGCCAGCAGAACTAGACAGGGGGTGGTCAATGAGCAGTTCTTC	TRBD1	NA	TRBJ2-1	TRBV6-1
CASSLLGSNQPQHF	TGTGCCAGCAGTTTGCTGGGTTCCAATCAGCCCCAGCATTTT	NA	NA	TRBJ1-5	TRBV12-3/TRBV12-4
CASSYTGGTNTEAFF	TGCGCCAGCAGCTATACAGGGGGAACGAACACTGAAGCTTTCTTT	TRBD1	NA	TRBJ1-1	TRBV5-1
CASSLVGLGETQYF	TGTGCCAGCAGCTTGGTAGGGTTAGGAGAGACCCAGTACTTC	NA	few	TRBJ2-5	TRBV5-5
CASSVTGRSTDTQYF	TGTGCCAGCAGCGTAACGGGGCGAAGCACAGATACGCAGTATTTT	NA	once	TRBJ2-3	TRBV9
CASSRMGQVYGYTF	TGTGCCAGCAGCCGAATGGGACAGGTCTATGGCTACACCTTC	TRBD1	few	TRBJ1-2	TRBV7-9
CSARDLEQANTEAFF	TGCAGTGCTAGAGATCTGGAACAGGCGAACACTGAAGCTTTCTTT	NA	few	TRBJ1-1	TRBV20-1
CASSPALLNTEAFF	TGTGCCAGCTCACCGGCATTGTTGAACACTGAAGCTTTCTTT	NA	NA	TRBJ1-1	TRBV18
CASSPNRGLIYEQYF	TGTGCCAGCAGCCCAAACAGGGGCCTGATCTACGAGCAGTACTTC	TRBD1	few	TRBJ2-7	TRBV7-9
CASSQSINIQYF	TGTGCCAGCAGCCAATCTATAAACATTCAGTACTTC	NA	NA	TRBJ2-4	TRBV3-1
CASSGSGTSLYEQYF	TGTGCCAGCAGCGGGTCCGGGACTAGCCTCTACGAGCAGTACTTC	TRBD2	NA	TRBJ2-7	TRBV7-9
CSARLAGVNIQYF	TGCAGTGCTAGACTAGCGGGAGTGAACATTCAGTACTTC	TRBD2	few	TRBJ2-4	TRBV20-1
CAISRQGTITEAFF	TGTGCCATCAGTAGACAGGGGACTATCACTGAAGCTTTCTTT	TRBD1	NA	TRBJ1-1	TRBV10-3